This entry lists 10 T cell receptor beta chains sequenced from one sample in a study of T cell repertoires in aging, cancer and after chemotherapy. Rearranged V-D-J TRB sequences were amplified with a mixed TRB-A/B primer pool. From the multiplex PCR reads, TCRdb called clonotypes with MiXCR, one entry per CDR3 protein. The data contain 8,000 to 10,000 distinct CDR3 sequences, approximately 32% of them singletons. Peripheral blood genomic DNA, not sorted cells or RNA, was the template. Material: blood. The source is a human donor in good health.

The chain has TRBV7-2 and TRBJ1-1, with a weak D call TRBD1 (5 bases). Trimming took 3 bases from V and 10 from J, leaving 6 bases between them. Germline values: CDR1 SGHTA, CDR2 FQGNSA. The CDR3 consists of 10 residues. The CDR3 bases are TGTGCCAGCAGCTTTGGGGGAGCTTTCTTT. Encoded protein: CASSFGGAFF.

The rearrangement joins TRBV12-3 or TRBV12-4 to TRBJ1-5; TRBD1 is a possible D gene (6 bases). Trimming removed 4 bases from V and 4 bases from J, with 11 bases in between. CDR3 length equals 14 residues. This CDR3 reads CASSYGTTNQPQHF. CDR3 in DNA: TGTGCCAGCAGTTACGGGACAACTAATCAGCCCCAGCATTTT.

V and J are TRBV19 and TRBJ1-5; TRBD1 is a possible D gene (5 bases). The CDR3 has 16 residues. V was clipped by 3 bases and J by 7 bases, with 19 bases between them. Germline values: CDR1 LNHDA, CDR2 SQIVND (reference sequence). The CDR3 bases are TGTGCCAGTAGTATGGGCGGGGGTAGGCGGGGGCAGCCCCAGCATTTT. Its protein is CASSMGGGRRGQPQHF.

In this sample, this clonotype turned up a few times. The chain recombines TRBV5-4 with TRBJ1-6, with D hard to call. The CDR3 spans 12 residues. V was shortened by 2 bases and J by 6 bases, with 3 bases between the two germline ends. Germline assignment: CDR1 SGHNT and CDR2 YYREEE (reference sequence). CDR3 sequence reads: CASSFGNSPLHF. The CDR3 DNA reads as TGTGCCAGCAGCTTCGGTAATTCACCCCTCCACTTT. The whole variable domain, remainder taken from reference TRBV5-4 and TRBJ1-6, is ETGVTQSPTHLIKTRGQQVTLRCSSQSGHNTVSWYQQALGQGPQFIFQYYREEENGRGNFPPRFSGLQFPNYSSELNVNALELDDSALYLCASSFGNSPLHFGNGTRLTVT.

The sample holds one count of this clonotype. The V call is TRBV13, the J call TRBJ2-7, with D possibly called TRBD1 or TRBD2 (5 bases each). The V gene lost 3 bases and the J gene lost 1 base, with 13 bases spanning the gap. The CDR3 spans 15 residues. Germline loops: CDR1 PRHDT, CDR2 FYEKMQ (reference sequence). The CDR3 bases are TGTGCCAGCAGCTTGGACGGGACGGCATCCTACGAGCAGTACTTC. The encoded protein is CASSLDGTASYEQYF.

Remarks on this clonotype: This may come from a read error, since a much larger clone is one base off. The V gene is TRBV19, the J gene TRBJ2-6; 7 bases agree with TRBD1. Per germline, CDR1 LNHDA and CDR2 SQIVND (reference sequence). The V and J ends lost 5 bases and 0 bases, in that order; junction bases with no gene match: 13. The CDR3 is made up of 19 amino acids. DNA for the CDR3: TGTGCCAGTAGTCCTATCGGACAGGTAACAAGCTCTGGGGCCAACGTCCTGACTTTC. Translating gives CASSPIGQVTSSGANVLTF.

A few counts support this clonotype. V is TRBV12-3 or TRBV12-4 and J is TRBJ2-2; D could derive from TRBD1 or TRBD2 (6 bases each). V lost 1 base and J 2 bases, leaving 8 bases between the germline ends. CDR3 length: 15 amino acids. In DNA form, the CDR3 reads TGTGCCAGCAGTTTAGGGGGGGCAAACACCGGGGAGCTGTTTTTT. This sequence encodes CASSLGGANTGELFF.

This clonotype has more than one count but fewer than ten. The chain recombines TRBV12-3 or TRBV12-4 with TRBJ1-6, with D unclear. V lost 5 bases to trimming and J lost 6 bases, with 11 bases between them. The CDR3 covers 14 residues. The CDR3 nucleotides are TGTGCCAGCAGTGGACGGAGTTTTAATTCACCCCTCCACTTT. Amino acid sequence: CASSGRSFNSPLHF.

This clonotype was recorded only once. The rearrangement uses TRBV28 and TRBJ1-5; 9 bases fit TRBD1. CDR3 length equals 16 residues. From germline, CDR1 is MDHEN and CDR2 SYDVKM. V gave up 3 bases and J gave up 1 base; unmatched junction bases: 4. The CDR3 bases are TGTGCCAGCAGTTTCCCGGGACAGGGAAGCAATCAGCCCCAGCATTTT. Translating gives CASSFPGQGSNQPQHF.

This chain joins TRBV12-3 or TRBV12-4 and TRBJ2-1; TRBD2 agrees at 8 bases. This CDR3 has 14 residues. With 8 bases clipped from V and 3 bases from J, the junction kept 6 bases outside the gene matches. Written as DNA, the CDR3 is TGTGCCAGCGGACGCGGGGGGAACTACAATGAGCAGTTCTTC. Its translation is CASGRGGNYNEQFF.